This is a list of T cell receptor beta chains from one sample in a study of PD-1 blockade in mismatch repair-deficient tumors. TCRdb's copy holds only in-frame clones and misses some; the assay was immunoSEQ multiplex PCR. The top ten clones hold 5% to 6.5% of a sample with tens of thousands of clones, 78% of them seen once. Sequenced material: peripheral blood, taken 2 weeks after starting pembrolizumab. The receptor source for this set is an adult with mismatch repair-deficient cancer. CDR3s include the opening cysteine and the closing phenylalanine or tryptophan. The order of the fields is J gene, clone size, V gene, D gene, CDR3 protein, CDR3 DNA. D genes are given only for firm matches. The size field is filled for only some rows; it gives once, few, many or a size class.

J gene: TRBJ2-5
clone size: NA
V gene: TRBV7-8
D gene: NA
CDR3 protein: CASSHLGGRKTQYF
CDR3 DNA: TGTGCCAGCAGCCACCTAGGAGGCCGCAAGACCCAGTACTTC

J gene: TRBJ2-7
clone size: NA
V gene: TRBV2
D gene: NA
CDR3 protein: CASSEAQGRNEQYF
CDR3 DNA: TGTGCCAGCAGTGAAGCTCAGGGAAGGAACGAGCAGTACTTC

J gene: TRBJ2-7
clone size: NA
V gene: TRBV7-8
D gene: NA
CDR3 protein: CASSQDTGLYEQYF
CDR3 DNA: TGTGCCAGCAGCCAAGACACAGGTCTCTACGAGCAGTACTTC

J gene: TRBJ2-3
clone size: NA
V gene: TRBV5-4
D gene: NA
CDR3 protein: CASSLAVLEDTQYF
CDR3 DNA: TGTGCCAGCAGCTTGGCAGTCCTAGAAGATACGCAGTATTTT

J gene: TRBJ2-7
clone size: NA
V gene: TRBV27
D gene: TRBD2
CDR3 protein: CASSGGGRSFSYEQYF
CDR3 DNA: TGTGCCAGCAGCGGGGGAGGGAGATCTTTTTCCTACGAGCAGTACTTC

J gene: TRBJ1-1
clone size: NA
V gene: TRBV5-6
D gene: NA
CDR3 protein: CASSFIGAIEAFF
CDR3 DNA: TGTGCCAGCAGCTTCATTGGGGCTATCGAAGCTTTCTTT

J gene: TRBJ2-7
clone size: NA
V gene: TRBV27
D gene: TRBD2
CDR3 protein: CASSFGLAGASYEQYF
CDR3 DNA: TGTGCCAGCAGTTTCGGACTAGCGGGTGCCTCCTACGAGCAGTACTTC

J gene: TRBJ2-3
clone size: NA
V gene: TRBV9
D gene: NA
CDR3 protein: CASSVDDTQYF
CDR3 DNA: TGTGCCAGCAGCGTCGACGATACGCAGTATTTT

J gene: TRBJ1-4
clone size: NA
V gene: TRBV4-1
D gene: NA
CDR3 protein: CASSQIRKWGEPATNEKLFF
CDR3 DNA: TGCGCCAGCAGCCAAATTCGGAAATGGGGCGAACCCGCAACTAATGAAAAACTGTTTTTT

J gene: TRBJ1-1
clone size: NA
V gene: TRBV7-9
D gene: NA
CDR3 protein: CASSLVGGTTEAFF
CDR3 DNA: TGTGCCAGCAGCTTAGTAGGGGGGACCACTGAAGCTTTCTTT

J gene: TRBJ2-5
clone size: NA
V gene: TRBV7-8
D gene: TRBD2
CDR3 protein: CASSFSGAGLAPETQYF
CDR3 DNA: TGTGCCAGCAGCTTCTCTGGAGCGGGACTAGCGCCAGAGACCCAGTACTTC

J gene: TRBJ2-7
clone size: NA
V gene: TRBV4-2
D gene: NA
CDR3 protein: CASSQLDVGGAVDEQYF
CDR3 DNA: TGTGCCAGCAGCCAACTCGACGTGGGCGGAGCCGTAGACGAGCAGTACTTC

J gene: TRBJ1-2
clone size: many
V gene: TRBV4-1
D gene: NA
CDR3 protein: CASSQGLGAIMNYGYTF
CDR3 DNA: TGCGCCAGCAGCCAAGGATTGGGGGCGATAATGAACTATGGCTACACCTTC

J gene: TRBJ1-1
clone size: NA
V gene: TRBV19
D gene: NA
CDR3 protein: CASSMAPNTEAFF
CDR3 DNA: TGTGCCAGTAGTATGGCGCCGAACACTGAAGCTTTCTTT

J gene: TRBJ2-3
clone size: once
V gene: TRBV5-4
D gene: NA
CDR3 protein: CASSLMALSDTQYF
CDR3 DNA: TGTGCCAGCAGCTTGATGGCTCTATCAGATACGCAGTATTTT

J gene: TRBJ2-7
clone size: NA
V gene: TRBV5-1
D gene: TRBD1
CDR3 protein: CASKGRTGSGSDEQYF
CDR3 DNA: TGCGCCAGCAAGGGCCGGACAGGGTCTGGTTCGGACGAGCAGTACTTC

J gene: TRBJ2-1
clone size: few
V gene: TRBV6-6
D gene: NA
CDR3 protein: CASSPDSSYNEQFF
CDR3 DNA: TGTGCCAGCAGCCCCGACTCTTCCTACAATGAGCAGTTCTTC

J gene: TRBJ2-5
clone size: once
V gene: TRBV14
D gene: TRBD2
CDR3 protein: CASSWWTSGERETQYF
CDR3 DNA: TGTGCCAGCAGCTGGTGGACTAGCGGGGAGAGGGAGACCCAGTACTTC

J gene: TRBJ2-1
clone size: NA
V gene: TRBV12-5
D gene: NA
CDR3 protein: CASGLGGTGLGEQFF
CDR3 DNA: TGTGCTAGTGGTTTGGGGGGAACAGGGCTCGGTGAGCAGTTCTTC

J gene: TRBJ2-7
clone size: NA
V gene: TRBV18
D gene: TRBD2
CDR3 protein: CASSPRVVAGGWSYEQYF
CDR3 DNA: TGTGCCAGCTCACCACGAGTTGTAGCGGGAGGTTGGTCCTACGAGCAGTACTTC

J gene: TRBJ2-5
clone size: NA
V gene: TRBV28
D gene: NA
CDR3 protein: CASSPRSGFGETQYF
CDR3 DNA: TGTGCCAGCAGTCCGAGATCAGGGTTCGGAGAGACCCAGTACTTC

J gene: TRBJ2-5
clone size: NA
V gene: TRBV5-1
D gene: NA
CDR3 protein: CASSLDSGRQETQYF
CDR3 DNA: TGCGCCAGCAGCTTAGATAGCGGACGACAAGAGACCCAGTACTTC

J gene: TRBJ2-3
clone size: many
V gene: TRBV7-7
D gene: NA
CDR3 protein: CASSLDQSDTQYF
CDR3 DNA: TGTGCTAGCAGCTTAGACCAGTCAGATACGCAGTATTTT

J gene: TRBJ2-7
clone size: NA
V gene: TRBV5-1
D gene: NA
CDR3 protein: CASSLMGTHDEQYF
CDR3 DNA: TGCGCCAGCAGCTTGATGGGGACCCACGACGAGCAGTACTTC

J gene: TRBJ2-1
clone size: NA
V gene: TRBV5-1
D gene: TRBD2
CDR3 protein: CASSSGGSYNEQFF
CDR3 DNA: TGCGCCAGCAGCTCTGGCGGGAGTTACAATGAGCAGTTCTTC

J gene: TRBJ1-2
clone size: NA
V gene: TRBV7-8
D gene: NA
CDR3 protein: CASSLGVGGEGYTF
CDR3 DNA: TGTGCCAGCAGCTTAGGAGTAGGGGGTGAAGGCTACACCTTC

J gene: TRBJ2-1
clone size: once
V gene: TRBV9
D gene: TRBD2
CDR3 protein: CASSVTAGGRNEQFF
CDR3 DNA: TGTGCCAGCAGCGTAACAGCGGGAGGGCGGAATGAGCAGTTCTTC

J gene: TRBJ2-7
clone size: NA
V gene: TRBV7-9
D gene: NA
CDR3 protein: CASSSSYYEQYF
CDR3 DNA: TGTGCCAGCAGCTCATCCTACTACGAGCAGTACTTC

J gene: TRBJ2-7
clone size: NA
V gene: TRBV5-1
D gene: NA
CDR3 protein: CASRSGPSYEQYF
CDR3 DNA: TGCGCCAGCAGGTCTGGACCATCCTACGAGCAGTACTTC

J gene: TRBJ1-1
clone size: NA
V gene: TRBV28
D gene: NA
CDR3 protein: CASSLGGGNTEAFF
CDR3 DNA: TGTGCCAGCAGTTTGGGGGGTGGGAACACTGAAGCTTTCTTT

J gene: TRBJ2-1
clone size: few
V gene: TRBV11-3
D gene: NA
CDR3 protein: CASSLFDEQFF
CDR3 DNA: TGTGCCAGCAGCTTATTTGATGAGCAGTTCTTC

J gene: TRBJ2-1
clone size: NA
V gene: TRBV11-3
D gene: NA
CDR3 protein: CASSLGVDNEQFF
CDR3 DNA: TGTGCCAGCAGCTTAGGCGTGGACAATGAGCAGTTCTTC

J gene: TRBJ2-7
clone size: NA
V gene: TRBV6-5
D gene: TRBD2
CDR3 protein: CASTYGGGGEQYF
CDR3 DNA: TGTGCCAGCACCTACGGCGGGGGAGGGGAGCAGTACTTC

J gene: TRBJ2-3
clone size: NA
V gene: TRBV19
D gene: TRBD2
CDR3 protein: CASTPRGLAGVDTQYF
CDR3 DNA: TGTGCCAGTACCCCCCGGGGACTAGCGGGAGTAGATACGCAGTATTTT

J gene: TRBJ2-5
clone size: NA
V gene: TRBV6-6
D gene: TRBD2
CDR3 protein: CASSYVAGDPETQYF
CDR3 DNA: TGTGCCAGCAGTTACGTAGCGGGAGACCCAGAGACCCAGTACTTC

J gene: TRBJ2-1
clone size: NA
V gene: TRBV2
D gene: NA
CDR3 protein: CASSEPFNNEQFF
CDR3 DNA: TGTGCCAGCAGTGAACCCTTTAACAATGAGCAGTTCTTC

J gene: TRBJ2-1
clone size: NA
V gene: TRBV13
D gene: TRBD2
CDR3 protein: CASSLGLGLNSYNEQFF
CDR3 DNA: TGTGCCAGCAGCTTGGGACTAGGATTGAATTCCTACAATGAGCAGTTCTTC

J gene: TRBJ2-5
clone size: once
V gene: TRBV18
D gene: NA
CDR3 protein: CASSPRRQGETQYF
CDR3 DNA: TGTGCCAGCTCACCAAGGCGTCAGGGAGAGACCCAGTACTTC

J gene: TRBJ2-7
clone size: once
V gene: TRBV11-2
D gene: TRBD1
CDR3 protein: CASSLRTGLYEQYF
CDR3 DNA: TGTGCCAGCAGCCTTCGGACAGGACTCTACGAGCAGTACTTC

J gene: TRBJ2-5
clone size: once
V gene: TRBV27
D gene: NA
CDR3 protein: CASSPFGIQETQYF
CDR3 DNA: TGTGCCAGCAGTCCATTCGGGATCCAAGAGACCCAGTACTTC

J gene: TRBJ2-1
clone size: NA
V gene: TRBV7-2
D gene: NA
CDR3 protein: CASSFRDNEQFF
CDR3 DNA: TGTGCCAGCAGCTTTCGTGACAATGAGCAGTTCTTC

J gene: TRBJ1-5
clone size: NA
V gene: TRBV5-1
D gene: NA
CDR3 protein: CARPLGFRGTNQPQHF
CDR3 DNA: TGCGCCAGGCCCCTGGGTTTCAGGGGCACAAATCAGCCCCAGCATTTT

J gene: TRBJ2-1
clone size: NA
V gene: TRBV5-6
D gene: NA
CDR3 protein: CASSLVGSSYNEQFF
CDR3 DNA: TGTGCCAGCAGCTTAGTCGGTAGCTCCTACAATGAGCAGTTCTTC

J gene: TRBJ1-2
clone size: NA
V gene: TRBV29-1
D gene: NA
CDR3 protein: CSVDSPGDFYGYTF
CDR3 DNA: TGCAGCGTTGACTCCCCAGGGGACTTCTATGGCTACACCTTC

J gene: TRBJ2-5
clone size: NA
V gene: TRBV7-9
D gene: TRBD2
CDR3 protein: CASSPGGRETQYF
CDR3 DNA: TGTGCCAGCAGCCCGGGGGGTCGGGAGACCCAGTACTTC